The 14 T cell receptor beta chains in this list originate from one sample, sequenced in a study of cytomegalovirus exposure and HLA in healthy donors. The PCR was carried out with 60 Vbeta primers and 13 Jbeta primers. Here immunoSEQ multiplex PCR was the method, and the copy in TCRdb shows in-frame clones only, minus some. Of about 26,000 clones detected, about two thirds appear once; the ten largest clones hold 4% to 4.5%. The sample comprised PBMCs. The receptors were sampled from a woman aged 50 to 65 in good health and CMV-seronegative.

V gene TRBV7-2 combines with J gene TRBJ2-1; TRBD2 aligns across 10 bases. The germline gives CDR1 SGHTA, CDR2 FQGNSA. Unmatched junction bases numbered 5, after V lost 5 bases and J lost 4 bases. The CDR3 is made up of 15 amino acids. CDR3 sequence reads: CASSPTSGKYNEQFF. The CDR3 nucleotides are TGTGCCAGCAGCCCTACTAGCGGGAAATACAATGAGCAGTTCTTC.

This clone has more than one count but fewer than ten. The chain links TRBV6-1 to TRBJ2-7, with TRBD1 matching over 10 bases. CDR3 length: 15 amino acids. Trimming cost V 5 bases and J 3 bases; bases outside gene matches: 7. Germline CDR1 and CDR2: MNHNS and SASEGT. The CDR3 here is CASSPGQGGFYEQYF. The CDR3 DNA reads as TGTGCCAGCAGTCCCGGACAGGGGGGTTTCTACGAGCAGTACTTC.

Here the CDR3 reads CASSRTSGNNEQFF. DNA for the CDR3: TGTGCCAGCAGTCGGACTAGCGGAAACAATGAGCAGTTCTTC. The chain is built from TRBV6-5 and TRBJ2-1; 10 positions agree with TRBD2. Per the germline V gene, CDR1 is MNHEY and CDR2 is SVGAGI. This CDR3 comprises 14 residues. V trimming: 5 bases; J trimming: 5 bases; junction bases outside the gene matches: 3.

This chain links TRBV7-6 with TRBJ2-4, with 8 bases fitting TRBD1. V dropped 2 bases and J dropped 8; count of bases not matched to a gene: 5. CDR1 and CDR2 (germline): SGHVS, FNYEAQ. The CDR3 spans 14 residues. For the CDR3, the DNA is TGTGCCAGCAGCTTATCAGGGGGCGTGGACATTCAGTACTTC. It translates to CASSLSGGVDIQYF. The full variable domain, its missing parts supplied by reference TRBV7-6 and TRBJ2-4, is GAGVSQSPRYKVTKRGQDVALRCDPISGHVSLYWYRQALGQGPEFLTYFNYEAQQDKSGLPNDRFSAERPEGSISTLTIQRTEQRDSAMYRCASSLSGGVDIQYFGAGTRLSVL.

This chain joins TRBV5-6 and TRBJ2-2; 10 bases are shared with TRBD2. J lost 7 bases, V lost 4 bases, and 13 bases had no gene match. This CDR3 region has 17 residues. Germline V gene data show CDR1 as SGHDT and CDR2 as YYEEEE. The CDR3 DNA sequence: TGTGCCAGCAGCAGGACAAGCGGGAGGGCCGGGGGCGGGGAGCTGTTTTTT. Translated: CASSRTSGRAGGGELFF.

The rearrangement uses TRBV6-1 and TRBJ2-1, with 7 bases that match TRBD2. V gave up 2 bases and J gave up 5 bases; unmatched junction bases: 9. CDR1 and CDR2 from the germline V gene are MNHNS and SASEGT. The CDR3 extends over 16 amino acids. The CDR3 nucleotides are TGTGCCAGCAGTGAAAGGGCTAGCGGCACCGACAATGAGCAGTTCTTC. This codes for CASSERASGTDNEQFF.

The rearrangement uses TRBV5-6 and TRBJ2-7; TRBD2 aligns across 10 bases. The CDR3 has 13 amino acids. V was pared by 3 bases and J by 7 bases, with 4 bases of the junction left unmatched. Looked up from germline, CDR1 is SGHDT and CDR2 is YYEEEE. The CDR3 loop reads CASSWTSGGEQYF. Here the CDR3 DNA reads TGTGCCAGCAGCTGGACTAGCGGTGGGGAGCAGTACTTC.

This rearrangement joins TRBV29-1 to TRBJ1-2; D not certain. V lost 0 bases, J lost 7 bases, and 6 bases lay in between. The CDR3 runs 11 residues. Germline CDR1 SQVTM, CDR2 ANQGSEA. CDR3 coding DNA: TGCAGCGTTGAAGATCGGGTTGGCTACACCTTC. Residues: CSVEDRVGYTF.

The chain combines TRBV19 with TRBJ1-2; 8 bases match TRBD1. The V gene's germline CDR1 is LNHDA and CDR2 SQIVND (reference sequence). V gave up 7 bases and J gave up 8 bases; unmatched junction bases: 6. The CDR3 is made up of 12 amino acids. This chain's CDR3 is CASIQGAGGYTF. In nucleotides, the CDR3 is TGTGCCAGTATTCAGGGGGCCGGGGGCTACACCTTC.

V gene TRBV4-1 combines with J gene TRBJ1-1, with 8 positions matching TRBD1. V gave up 4 bases and J gave up 1 base; unmatched junction bases: 2. The germline V gene encodes CDR1 MGHRA and CDR2 YSYEKL. CDR3 length equals 14 residues. CDR3: CASSPGGRNTEAFF. The CDR3 DNA follows: TGCGCCAGCAGCCCAGGGGGCCGGAACACTGAAGCTTTCTTT.

V and J are TRBV5-1 and TRBJ1-1, with TRBD1 as a possible D gene (6 bases). V was trimmed by 6 bases and J by 1 base, leaving 16 bases between them. The CDR3 covers 15 residues. Germline V gene lookup returns CDR1 SGHRS and CDR2 YFSETQ. The CDR3 spells CASTTGSSENTEAFF. The CDR3, as DNA: TGCGCCAGCACCACAGGGTCTTCGGAGAACACTGAAGCTTTCTTT.

This clone was detected only a few times. The chain combines TRBV23-1 with TRBJ1-5, with TRBD1 identical over 7 bases. TRBV23-1 is placed among ORFs of uncertain function. The CDR3 runs to 14 residues. V gave up 11 bases and J gave up 3 bases; unmatched junction bases: 10. In DNA form, the CDR3 reads TGCGCCGTACCAGGGGGTTATGACAATCAGCCCCAGCATTTT. It yields the protein CAVPGGYDNQPQHF.

For the CDR3, the DNA is TGTGCCAGTAGTACCGGTGGAGGAGTGGCTTTCTTT. Its protein product is CASSTGGGVAFF. The chain recombines TRBV19 with TRBJ1-1; the D is unclear. The CDR3 runs to 12 residues. Trimming took 4 bases from V and 11 from J, leaving 14 bases between them. Germline loops: CDR1 LNHDA, CDR2 SQIVND (reference sequence).

This chain joins TRBV10-3 and TRBJ1-4; D is ambiguous. Germline-derived CDR1 and CDR2 are ENHRY and SYGVKD. The CDR3 is made up of 12 amino acids. V was trimmed by 11 bases and J by 5 bases, leaving 12 bases between them. The CDR3 coding sequence is TGTGCCGCAGGCACGGTAAATGAAAAACTGTTTTTT. The encoded protein is CAAGTVNEKLFF.